The 18 T cell receptor beta chains reported below all come from one sample, sequenced in a study of blood T cell repertoires in COVID-19. TCRdb keeps only in-frame clones here, not all; method: immunoSEQ multiplex PCR. The sample contains around 20,000 clones, more than 85% of which appear only once. Sequences were obtained from peripheral blood. These receptors came from an older man with acute or convalescent COVID-19.

The DNA for the CDR3 is TGTGCCAGTAGTATAGCGGCGGGAGCTGACAATGAGCAGTTCTTC. Encoded protein: CASSIAAGADNEQFF. This rearrangement joins TRBV19 to TRBJ2-1; 7 positions match TRBD2. V was clipped by 1 base and J by 5 bases; unmatched bases: 5. The CDR3 covers 15 residues. Germline CDR1 is LNHDA and CDR2 is SQIVND (reference sequence).

The chain combines TRBV4-2 with TRBJ1-2; 7 nucleotides line up with TRBD1. From germline, CDR1 is LGHNA and CDR2 YNFKEQ. Unmatched junction bases numbered 9, after V lost 1 base and J lost 4 bases. The CDR3 totals 16 residues. The CDR3 loop is CASSQATPSGGYGYTF. The CDR3 DNA sequence: TGTGCCAGCAGCCAAGCCACTCCGTCAGGGGGCTATGGCTACACCTTC.

This chain connects TRBV29-1 to TRBJ1-1, with 9 positions matching TRBD1. V gave up 6 bases and J gave up 3 bases; unmatched junction bases: 5. The CDR3 runs to 13 residues. Germline-derived CDR1 and CDR2 are SQVTM and ANQGSEA. The chain's CDR3 is CSVHRGQDTEAFF. CDR3 nucleotide sequence: TGCAGCGTCCACAGGGGGCAGGACACTGAAGCTTTCTTT.

The sample holds one count of this clone. The chain combines TRBV10-2 with TRBJ2-5, with 14 positions matching TRBD2. Germline values: CDR1 WSHSY, CDR2 SAAADI. The CDR3 runs to 14 residues. V was clipped by 6 bases and J by 3 bases; unmatched bases: 0. The CDR3 DNA follows: TGCGCCAGCAGGGGACTAGCGGGGGAAGAGACCCAGTACTTC. It is translated as CASRGLAGEETQYF.

The V and J genes are TRBV5-4 and TRBJ1-1; 9 nucleotides align to TRBD1. Germline V CDR1 and CDR2: SGHNT, YYREEE (reference sequence). The CDR3 contains 15 residues. Germline trimming cut 4 bases from V and 1 base from J; bases unmatched to any gene: 5. CDR3 sequence reads: CASSAQDRGNTEAFF. The CDR3 coding sequence is TGTGCCAGCAGCGCACAGGACAGGGGGAACACTGAAGCTTTCTTT.

The V call is TRBV6-5, the J call TRBJ2-3, with 9 bases that match TRBD1. The CDR3 consists of 15 residues. The junction had 7 bases not matched to a gene; V was cut back by 5 bases and J by 4 bases. Germline V gene sequence: CDR1 MNHEY, CDR2 SVGAGI. CDR3 loop: CASSLAGQGPDTQYF. In DNA, the CDR3 is TGTGCCAGCAGTCTCGCGGGACAGGGCCCAGATACGCAGTATTTT.

Notes on this clone: This sample includes further DNA sequences coding for the same CDR3. The V gene is TRBV7-3, the J gene TRBJ2-3, with 7 bases lining up with TRBD2. This CDR3 contains 15 residues. Unmatched junction bases numbered 4, after V lost 0 bases and J lost 4 bases. The germline CDR1 and CDR2 sequences are SGHTA and FQGTGA. The CDR3 nucleotides read TGTGCCAGCAGCTTAACGGCGGGAGTGGCAGATACGCAGTATTTT. The encoded protein is CASSLTAGVADTQYF.

V usage is TRBV29-1 and J usage is TRBJ1-1; D is ambiguous. The CDR3 runs 14 residues. Per the germline V gene, CDR1 is SQVTM and CDR2 is ANQGSEA. Trimming left V 0 bases short and J 1 base short, with 9 bases between. The CDR3 spells CSVEDLFSNTEAFF. The CDR3 region has the DNA TGCAGCGTTGAAGATCTCTTTTCGAACACTGAAGCTTTCTTT.

The chain carries TRBV4-3 and TRBJ1-6; TRBD1 agrees at 8 bases. This CDR3 has 18 amino acids. Germline assignment: CDR1 LGHNA and CDR2 YSLEER. V shed 4 bases, J shed 9 bases, and the junction held 17 bases outside the gene matches. The CDR3 loop is CASSPEVQGARNGSPLHF. CDR3 coding DNA: TGCGCCAGCAGCCCTGAGGTTCAGGGGGCGCGGAATGGTTCACCCCTCCACTTT.

This sequence joins TRBV29-1 and TRBJ2-7, with D perhaps matching TRBD1 (8 bases). CDR3 length: 14 residues. Trimming took 2 bases from V and 1 from J, leaving 12 bases between them. CDR1 and CDR2 from the germline V gene are SQVTM and ANQGSEA. CDR3 sequence: CSVEKQGGSYEQYF. The CDR3 DNA is TGCAGCGTTGAAAAACAGGGGGGGTCCTACGAGCAGTACTTC.

V and J are TRBV9 and TRBJ2-7, with 12 bases that match TRBD1. With V trimmed by 2 bases and J by 11 bases, 5 bases remained unmatched. The CDR3 is 13 amino acids. In germline, CDR1 is SGDLS, CDR2 YYNGEE. CDR3 protein: CASSVGTGGEEYF. DNA for the CDR3: TGTGCCAGCAGCGTGGGGACAGGGGGCGAAGAGTACTTC.

V and J are TRBV4-3 and TRBJ1-2; the D is unclear. Trimming shortened V by 1 base and J by 4 bases, and 16 bases separated the two germline ends. Per the germline V gene, CDR1 is LGHNA and CDR2 is YSLEER. The CDR3 consists of 16 residues. CDR3 residues: CASSQVTGSVRYGYTF. Written as DNA, the CDR3 is TGCGCCAGCAGCCAAGTTACGGGGAGCGTTCGCTATGGCTACACCTTC.

The J gene is TRBJ2-1, the V gene TRBV5-1; 8 bases fit TRBD2. This CDR3 has 13 amino acids. Per germline, CDR1 SGHRS and CDR2 YFSETQ. V shed 4 bases and J 6 bases; nucleotides not matched to a gene: 3. The CDR3 sequence: CASSLTSANEQFF. In nucleotides, the CDR3 is TGCGCCAGCAGCCTGACTAGCGCCAATGAGCAGTTCTTC.

This chain joins TRBV15 and TRBJ1-5, with a tentative D call TRBD1 (6 bases). The V end was cut by 6 bases, the J end by 0 bases, with 18 bases between. The CDR3 is 17 amino acids. Germline CDR1 LNHNV, CDR2 YYDKDF (reference sequence). The CDR3: CATRPGGGQGSNQPQHF. For the CDR3, the DNA is TGTGCCACCAGGCCCGGGGGGGGGCAGGGTAGCAATCAGCCCCAGCATTTT.

This chain uses TRBV7-3 with TRBJ2-1, with 14 positions matching TRBD2. J was trimmed by 0 bases and V by 8 bases; bases with no gene match: 0. The CDR3 length is 15 residues. Germline-derived CDR1 and CDR2 are SGHTA and FQGTGA. The CDR3 is CASGLAGGSYNEQFF. The CDR3 bases are TGTGCCAGCGGACTAGCGGGAGGCTCCTACAATGAGCAGTTCTTC.

The sample holds one count of this clone. V is TRBV6-2 or TRBV6-3 and J is TRBJ1-6, with D perhaps matching TRBD1 (6 bases). The germline gives CDR1 MNHEY, CDR2 SVGEGT. With 6 bases removed from V and 8 bases from J, the gap between germline ends came to 14 bases. The CDR3 length is 14 residues. DNA of the CDR3: TGTGCCAGCAGCTCCGGGACATCGTATTCACCCCTCCACTTT. It encodes CASSSGTSYSPLHF.

V usage is TRBV6-2 or TRBV6-3 and J usage is TRBJ1-1, with no clear D. With 3 bases removed from V and 4 bases from J, the gap between germline ends came to 9 bases. Germline lookup yields CDR1 MNHEY and CDR2 SVGEGT. This CDR3 is 13 amino acids long. The CDR3 sequence is CASSYPGITEAFF. CDR3 DNA sequence: TGTGCCAGCAGTTATCCGGGGATCACTGAAGCTTTCTTT.

The chain has TRBV4-1 and TRBJ2-1, with 7 nucleotides matching TRBD2. Germline V gene lookup returns CDR1 MGHRA and CDR2 YSYEKL. This CDR3 contains 19 residues. V lost 0 bases and J lost 0; bases outside the gene matches: 11. The CDR3 sequence is CASSQEWGLPSTSYNEQFF. DNA for the CDR3: TGCGCCAGCAGCCAAGAATGGGGACTACCCTCGACCTCCTACAATGAGCAGTTCTTC.